Presented here are 26 T cell receptor beta chains from one specimen sequenced in a study of T cell changes during pregnancy in multiple sclerosis. The data were produced by immunoSEQ multiplex PCR, yet TCRdb's version contains in-frame clones alone and is incomplete. The data show about 53,000 clones, with around 89% seen just once and under 6.5% held by the top ten. Material: peripheral blood, obtained after pregnancy. These receptors all come from a female donor in good health, enrolled as a control in a pregnancy study.

This chain uses TRBV15 with TRBJ1-4; 9 bases align to TRBD1. Germline loops: CDR1 LNHNV, CDR2 YYDKDF (reference sequence). The CDR3 length is 16 residues. The V segment lost 0 bases and the J segment 7 bases; nucleotides outside the gene matches: 6. CDR3 DNA: TGTGCCACCAGCAGAGATTCCGGGACAGGGCCTGAAAAACTGTTTTTT. It is translated as CATSRDSGTGPEKLFF.

The chain combines TRBV15 with TRBJ2-7; D possibly corresponds to TRBD2 (5 bases). The CDR3 covers 15 residues. Trimming cost V 1 base and J 3 bases, with 13 bases left between them. Germline CDR1 and CDR2: LNHNV and YYDKDF (reference sequence). The chain's CDR3 is CATSRGASRNYEQYF. CDR3 DNA: TGTGCCACCAGCAGAGGTGCTAGCAGAAACTACGAGCAGTACTTC. The complete variable domain, with remaining parts taken from reference TRBV15 and TRBJ2-7, reads DAMVIQNPRYQVTQFGKPVTLSCSQTLNHNVMYWYQQKSSQAPKLLFHYYDKDFNNEADTPDNFQSRRPNTSFCFLDIRSPGLGDTAMYLCATSRGASRNYEQYFGPGTRLTVT.

The gene calls are TRBV6-5 and TRBJ1-5; possible D gene TRBD1, 5 bases. Germline assignment: CDR1 MNHEY and CDR2 SVGAGI. V lost 6 bases to trimming and J lost 6 bases, with 12 bases between them. This CDR3 has 13 amino acids. The CDR3 sequence: CASSPDRAQPQHF. In DNA, the CDR3 is TGTGCCAGCAGCCCCGACAGAGCTCAGCCCCAGCATTTT.

This chain uses TRBV29-1 with TRBJ1-2; unclear D gene. In germline, CDR1 is SQVTM, CDR2 ANQGSEA. V gave up 3 bases and J gave up 7 bases, with 12 bases separating them. The CDR3 loop spans 12 amino acids. The CDR3: CSVERGKGGYTF. DNA of the CDR3: TGCAGCGTTGAGCGGGGAAAAGGTGGCTACACCTTC.

For the CDR3, the DNA is TGTGCCAGCAGTGAACTAGGACAGAACACCGGGGAGCTGTTTTTT. As protein: CASSELGQNTGELFF. V usage is TRBV6-1 and J usage is TRBJ2-2; D perhaps matches TRBD1 (5 bases). Germline lookup yields CDR1 MNHNS and CDR2 SASEGT. This CDR3 has 15 residues. Between the trimmed V and J ends, which lost 2 bases and 1 base, there was a span of 8 bases.

V and J are TRBV19 and TRBJ1-1; no clear D. V was pared by 3 bases and J by 6 bases, with 11 bases between. CDR1 is LNHDA and CDR2 is SQIVND in the germline V gene (reference sequence). The CDR3 is 13 residues long. CDR3 region: CASSMYGPAEAFF. In nucleotides, the CDR3 is TGTGCCAGTAGTATGTATGGGCCGGCTGAAGCTTTCTTT.

The chain uses TRBV28 and TRBJ1-6, with 11 bases fitting TRBD1. The CDR3 runs 16 residues. The germline V gene has CDR1 MDHEN and CDR2 SYDVKM. V trimming: 2 bases; J trimming: 7 bases; junction bases outside the gene matches: 4. CDR3 sequence (DNA): TGTGCCAGCAGTTTAGGGACAGGGGGTTTGAATTCACCCCTCCACTTT. Translating it yields CASSLGTGGLNSPLHF.

This chain joins TRBV4-1 and TRBJ2-2; a possible D gene is TRBD2 (6 bases). Germline lookup yields CDR1 MGHRA and CDR2 YSYEKL. The CDR3 totals 17 residues. V was clipped by 1 base and J by 2 bases, with 14 bases between them. The CDR3 protein is CASSQGPVGGNTGELFF. The CDR3 DNA is TGCGCCAGCAGCCAAGGTCCTGTGGGGGGAAACACCGGGGAGCTGTTTTTT.

A single count supports this clone. The V call is TRBV5-1, the J call TRBJ1-3; maybe TRBD1 (6 bases). This CDR3 spans 16 amino acids. Germline CDR1 reads SGHRS; CDR2 reads YFSETQ. V was trimmed by 3 bases and J by 3 bases, leaving 16 bases between them. The CDR3 region has the DNA TGCGCCAGCAGCTACGGTGGACAGACCAATGGAAACACCATATATTTT. It encodes CASSYGGQTNGNTIYF.

The chain carries TRBV6-5 and TRBJ1-4; D unclear. CDR3 size: 15 residues. Germline assignment: CDR1 MNHEY and CDR2 SVGAGI. V was cut by 2 bases and J by 0 bases, with 7 bases left in between. The CDR3 DNA reads as TGTGCCAGCAGTTACAGCTTTTCAACTAATGAAAAACTGTTTTTT. Translating gives CASSYSFSTNEKLFF.

V gene TRBV5-4 combines with J gene TRBJ2-3; no clear D. CDR3 size: 12 residues. Germline-derived CDR1 and CDR2 are SGHNT and YYREEE (reference sequence). Trimming removed 0 bases from V and 4 bases from J, with 3 bases in between. The CDR3 nucleotides are TGTGCCAGCAGCTTGGTATCAGATACGCAGTATTTT. Translation gives CASSLVSDTQYF.

To note about this clone: The junction departs from the called germline gene at one end, perhaps through a read error. The V and J genes are TRBV7-7 and TRBJ2-5; TRBD2 matches at 13 bases. Germline loops: CDR1 SSHAT, CDR2 FNYEAQ (reference sequence). This CDR3 is 18 amino acids long. The CDR3 sequence is CASSLGLGLAGVEETQYF. The CDR3 DNA follows: TGTGCTAGCAGCTTAGGACTTGGACTAGCGGGAGTGGAGGAGACCCAGTACTTC.

The rearrangement links TRBV6-1 to TRBJ1-4; 8 bases align to TRBD1. The V gene end was trimmed by 6 bases and the J gene end by 3 bases; junction bases not matched to a gene: 3. The V gene's germline CDR1 is MNHNS and CDR2 SASEGT. The CDR3 extends over 14 amino acids. Here the CDR3 reads CASRTGAPNEKLFF. The CDR3 DNA sequence: TGTGCCAGCAGGACAGGGGCGCCTAATGAAAAACTGTTTTTT.

This chain uses TRBV5-4 with TRBJ2-7; 7 bases are a match to TRBD1. The CDR3 totals 16 residues. V lost 4 bases, J lost 0 bases, and 10 bases stayed unmatched. Germline assignment: CDR1 SGHNT and CDR2 YYREEE (reference sequence). For the CDR3, the DNA is TGTGCCAGCAGCCGCGAACCGACAGGGAGCTCCTACGAGCAGTACTTC. Translated: CASSREPTGSSYEQYF.

The gene calls are TRBV10-3 and TRBJ1-1, with TRBD1 matching over 7 bases. Germline CDR1 is ENHRY and CDR2 is SYGVKD. V was pared by 0 bases and J by 3 bases, with 13 bases of the junction left unmatched. This CDR3 is built from 18 residues. Here the CDR3 reads CAISESGPGGIEDTEAFF. The DNA of the CDR3 is TGTGCCATCAGTGAGTCGGGGCCAGGGGGAATAGAGGACACTGAAGCTTTCTTT.

The rearrangement uses TRBV6-5 and TRBJ2-7; tentatively, D is TRBD1 (6 bases). Per germline, CDR1 MNHEY and CDR2 SVGAGI. V lost 0 bases and J 3 bases, leaving 9 bases between the germline ends. This CDR3 comprises 14 residues. This CDR3 is CASSYSGQDYEQYF. The CDR3 nucleotides read TGTGCCAGCAGTTACTCGGGACAAGACTACGAGCAGTACTTC.

The CDR3, as DNA: TGTGCCAGCAGTGAAGGGGCCAACTATGGCTACACCTTC. It encodes CASSEGANYGYTF. The chain links TRBV6-1 to TRBJ1-2, with D unclear. The V gene's germline CDR1 is MNHNS and CDR2 SASEGT. V lost 1 base to trimming and J lost 2 bases, with 5 bases between them. The CDR3 loop spans 13 amino acids.

The chain couples TRBV4-1 to TRBJ2-3; tentative D call: TRBD1 (5 bases). CDR3 length: 19 amino acids. The germline V and J ends were trimmed by 2 bases and 6 bases, with 27 bases remaining between them. The germline V gene has CDR1 MGHRA and CDR2 YSYEKL. The CDR3 sequence is CASSQQHNPTSARQDTQYF. For the CDR3, the DNA is TGCGCCAGCAGCCAACAACACAACCCAACGTCCGCCCGACAGGATACGCAGTATTTT.

This clone was observed once. The chain carries TRBV30 and TRBJ2-1; D is uncertain. Germline assignment: CDR1 GTSNPN and CDR2 SVGIG (reference sequence). The CDR3 length is 12 residues. Trimming pared 0 bases from V and 9 bases from J, leaving 9 bases between. The CDR3 spells CAWSVRVGEQFF. The DNA of the CDR3 is TGTGCCTGGAGTGTACGAGTTGGTGAGCAGTTCTTC.

The table lists this clone with a count of one. The J gene is TRBJ2-7, the V gene TRBV27; D not resolved. V gave up 8 bases and J gave up 0 bases, with 17 bases separating them. Looked up from germline, CDR1 is MNHEY and CDR2 is SMNVEV (reference sequence). This CDR3 spans 15 amino acids. CDR3: CASRPLAAISYEQYF. The DNA for the CDR3 is TGTGCCAGCCGCCCTTTAGCCGCTATCTCCTACGAGCAGTACTTC.

The V gene is TRBV6-4, the J gene TRBJ2-1; D might be TRBD1 (5 bases). Trimming pared 7 bases from V and 1 base from J, leaving 11 bases between. The length of the CDR3 is 14 residues. The germline V gene has CDR1 MRHNA and CDR2 SNTAGT. The CDR3 coding sequence is TGTGCCAGCAACAGGTTAGGATCCTACAATGAGCAGTTCTTC. It codes for CASNRLGSYNEQFF.

The chain recombines TRBV2 with TRBJ2-2; tentative D call: TRBD2 (6 bases). This CDR3 is 14 amino acids long. The germline CDR1 and CDR2 sequences are SNHLY and FYNNEI. V gave up 4 bases and J gave up 3 bases, with 9 bases separating them. CDR3 sequence reads: CASSGDSYTGELFF. The CDR3 DNA sequence: TGTGCCAGCAGTGGGGACTCTTACACCGGGGAGCTGTTTTTT.

The J gene is TRBJ2-7, the V gene TRBV11-2, with 7 bases identical to TRBD1. Germline loops: CDR1 SGHAT, CDR2 FQNNGV. V dropped 2 bases and J dropped 3; count of bases not matched to a gene: 7. The CDR3 has 15 residues. The CDR3 sequence is CASSLSGTDLYEQYF. The CDR3 DNA follows: TGTGCCAGCAGCTTAAGTGGGACAGACCTCTACGAGCAGTACTTC.

Only one count was recorded for this clone. The chain couples TRBV27 to TRBJ1-2; 10 bases map to TRBD1. V lost 2 bases and J lost 7; bases outside the gene matches: 7. CDR1 MNHEY and CDR2 SMNVEV come from the germline V gene (reference sequence). The CDR3 is 15 amino acids. The CDR3 loop reads CASSLTPTGGLGYTF. The CDR3 DNA sequence: TGTGCCAGCAGTTTAACGCCGACAGGGGGCCTTGGCTACACCTTC.

This clone showed up just once. The rearrangement links TRBV11-2 to TRBJ2-3; D is unclear. This CDR3 has 15 residues. CDR1 and CDR2 from the germline V gene are SGHAT and FQNNGV. Trimming took off 4 bases at V and 0 bases at J, with 11 bases between the two ends. The CDR3 is CASSSHDTSTDTQYF. CDR3 bases: TGTGCCAGCAGCTCCCACGATACTAGCACAGATACGCAGTATTTT.

The rearrangement uses TRBV6-4 and TRBJ1-2; TRBD1 might be the D (6 bases). This CDR3 is 15 amino acids long. CDR1 and CDR2 (germline): MRHNA, SNTAGT. V gave up 4 bases and J gave up 3 bases, with 15 bases separating them. The CDR3 spells CASSGTGIPYYGYTF. The CDR3 coding sequence is TGTGCCAGCAGTGGAACAGGGATCCCCTACTATGGCTACACCTTC.